The 18 T cell receptor beta chains given below trace back to one sample, sequenced in a study of blood T cell repertoires in COVID-19. Produced via immunoSEQ multiplex PCR; TCRdb's table is partial and in-frame only. This sample yields 20,000 to 30,000 clones, of which over 75% are seen a single time; less than 20% belongs to the top ten. Sequenced input: peripheral blood. These receptors originate from an elderly woman with acute or convalescent COVID-19.

The J gene is TRBJ1-2, the V gene TRBV7-2; 9 positions match TRBD1. V shed 4 bases, J shed 4 bases, and the junction held 4 bases outside the gene matches. The CDR3 extends over 14 amino acids. CDR1 SGHTA and CDR2 FQGNSA come from the germline V gene. DNA for the CDR3: TGTGCCAGCAGCTCTGACAGGGGGATCTATGGCTACACCTTC. Residues: CASSSDRGIYGYTF.

This sequence joins TRBV3-1 (or the pseudogene TRBV3-2) and TRBJ1-2; a weak D match, TRBD1 (6 bases). The length of the CDR3 is 17 residues. The germline V and J ends were trimmed by 0 bases and 3 bases, with 17 bases remaining between them. Germline CDR1 LGHDT, CDR2 YNNKEL (reference sequence). CDR3 loop: CASSQDFRGQTYYGYTF. As DNA, the CDR3 is TGTGCCAGCAGCCAAGATTTCCGGGGACAAACCTACTATGGCTACACCTTC.

The chain couples TRBV7-8 to TRBJ2-6; tentatively, D is TRBD1 (5 bases). Per the germline V gene, CDR1 is SGHVS and CDR2 is FQNEAQ. The V gene lost 5 bases and the J gene lost 0 bases, with 11 bases spanning the gap. The CDR3 has 16 residues. The CDR3 coding sequence is TGTGCCAGCAGCCACGGACAAAACTCTGGGGCCAACGTCCTGACTTTC. This encodes CASSHGQNSGANVLTF. Full variable domain (outside the CDR3, taken from reference TRBV7-8 and TRBJ2-6): GAGVSQSPRYKVAKRGQDVALRCDPISGHVSLFWYQQALGQGPEFLTYFQNEAQLDKSGLPSDRFFAERPEGSVSTLKIQRTQQEDSAVYLCASSHGQNSGANVLTFGAGSRLTVL.

This clone came up a few times. The V gene is TRBV11-2, the J gene TRBJ2-1; 9 bases fit TRBD2. The CDR3 is made up of 16 amino acids. CDR1 and CDR2 (germline): SGHAT, FQNNGV. Trimming took 3 bases from V and 9 from J; bases not matched to a gene: 12. Here the CDR3 reads CASSFNPSGRFAEQFF. CDR3 nucleotide sequence: TGTGCCAGCAGCTTTAACCCCAGCGGGAGGTTTGCTGAGCAGTTCTTC.

CDR3 bases: TGTGCTAGTGGTTCCCCCCTAGAGACCCAGTACTTC. Translation: CASGSPLETQYF. This chain links TRBV12-5 with TRBJ2-5; D is unclear. V was clipped by 4 bases and J by 4 bases, with 7 bases between them. CDR3 size: 12 residues. Germline values: CDR1 LGHNT, CDR2 FRNRAP. Together with reference TRBV12-5 and TRBJ2-5, the CDR3 gives the full variable domain: DARVTQTPRHKVTEMGQEVTMRCQPILGHNTVFWYRQTMMQGLELLAYFRNRAPLDDSGMPKDRFSAEMPDATLATLKIQPSEPRDSAVYFCASGSPLETQYFGPGTRLLVL.

V gene TRBV20-1 combines with J gene TRBJ1-4; D ambiguous. The germline gives CDR1 DFQATT, CDR2 SNEGSKA (reference sequence). The CDR3 extends over 14 amino acids. V was shortened by 3 bases and J by 3 bases, with 11 bases between the two germline ends. The CDR3 is CSASVGVANEKLFF. CDR3 sequence (DNA): TGCAGTGCTAGTGTGGGAGTAGCTAATGAAAAACTGTTTTTT.

The CDR3 DNA reads TGTGCCATCAGTGAGCCGGGACAGGGATATGAAAAACTGTTTTTT. The encoded protein is CAISEPGQGYEKLFF. This sequence joins TRBV10-3 and TRBJ1-4; 9 nucleotides agree with TRBD1. Germline values: CDR1 ENHRY, CDR2 SYGVKD. J lost 6 bases, V lost 2 bases, and 4 bases had no gene match. This CDR3 has 15 residues.

This chain's CDR3 is CASRRRGNNEQFF. CDR3 DNA sequence: TGTGCCAGCAGGAGACGGGGGAACAATGAGCAGTTCTTC. This chain links TRBV27 with TRBJ2-1; D might be TRBD2 (6 bases). The germline gives CDR1 MNHEY, CDR2 SMNVEV (reference sequence). With 6 bases removed from V and 5 bases from J, the gap between germline ends came to 11 bases. The CDR3 covers 13 residues.

V and J are TRBV6-8 and TRBJ1-5; no clear D. This CDR3 spans 20 amino acids. Trimming left V 0 bases short and J 5 bases short, with 26 bases between. Germline V CDR1 and CDR2: MNHGY, SAAAGT. The CDR3 region is CASSYSFRGPNGVGDQPQHF. The CDR3 DNA is TGTGCCAGCAGTTACTCCTTTCGCGGGCCCAACGGGGTCGGCGATCAGCCCCAGCATTTT.

The chain links TRBV3-1 (or the pseudogene TRBV3-2) to TRBJ1-2; 8 bases align to TRBD1. Germline-derived CDR1 and CDR2 are LGHDT and YNNKEL (reference sequence). The length of the CDR3 is 16 residues. Trimming cost V 4 bases and J 6 bases; bases outside gene matches: 13. The CDR3 nucleotides are TGTGCCAGCAGCCGGACAGGGCGAGGTCCATCAGATGGCTACACCTTC. Amino acid sequence: CASSRTGRGPSDGYTF.

J is TRBJ2-7 and V is TRBV28; 11 bases are a match to TRBD2. The CDR3 is 15 amino acids. With 8 bases clipped from V and 1 base from J, the junction kept 7 bases outside the gene matches. Germline lookup yields CDR1 MDHEN and CDR2 SYDVKM. CDR3 DNA: TGTGCCAGCTCAGAGGGGACTAGCGGATCCTACGAGCAGTACTTC. Translated: CASSEGTSGSYEQYF.

The chain uses TRBV27 and TRBJ2-7, with D maybe TRBD1 (6 bases). The germline CDR1 and CDR2 sequences are MNHEY and SMNVEV (reference sequence). Trimming took 0 bases from V and 1 from J, leaving 7 bases between them. The CDR3 totals 14 residues. CDR3 coding DNA: TGTGCCAGCAGTTTATCGACAGGTTCCTACGAGCAGTACTTC. Residues: CASSLSTGSYEQYF.

This sequence joins TRBV4-1 and TRBJ2-4, with D possibly matching TRBD1 (6 bases). In germline, CDR1 is MGHRA, CDR2 YSYEKL. The V gene lost 2 bases and the J gene lost 0 bases, with 14 bases spanning the gap. The CDR3 covers 17 residues. The CDR3 region has the DNA TGCGCCAGCAGCCAACAATGGGACAACCAAGCCAAAAACATTCAGTACTTC. Amino acid sequence: CASSQQWDNQAKNIQYF.

The gene calls are TRBV15 and TRBJ2-3, with 9 nucleotides matching TRBD2. The V and J ends lost 7 bases and 3 bases, in that order; junction bases with no gene match: 5. CDR1 and CDR2 (germline): LNHNV, YYDKDF (reference sequence). The CDR3 has 14 residues. The CDR3 coding sequence is TGTGCCACCAAGCGCGGGAGGGGGACAGATACGCAGTATTTT. This encodes CATKRGRGTDTQYF.

CDR3 residues: CASRKKTTGTGVGYTF. The CDR3 coding sequence is TGCGCCAGCAGGAAAAAAACAACCGGGACAGGGGTCGGCTACACCTTC. This chain links TRBV10-1 with TRBJ1-2; TRBD1 matches at 10 bases. The J segment lost 8 bases and the V segment lost 6 bases, leaving 15 bases of the junction unmatched. The CDR3 is made up of 16 amino acids. From germline, CDR1 is WNHNN and CDR2 SYGVQD (reference sequence).

This chain links TRBV27 with TRBJ2-5; the match to TRBD1 covers 7 bases. The CDR3 covers 16 residues. Germline values: CDR1 MNHEY, CDR2 SMNVEV (reference sequence). The V gene end was trimmed by 5 bases and the J gene end by 5 bases; junction bases not matched to a gene: 14. As DNA, the CDR3 is TGTGCCAGCAGTCTAGGCGGGCGAGTCAGGGGGGAGACCCAGTACTTC. It is translated as CASSLGGRVRGETQYF.

The gene calls are TRBV10-2 and TRBJ2-2; 7 positions agree with TRBD1. Germline trimming cut 6 bases from V and 4 bases from J; bases unmatched to any gene: 11. The germline V gene has CDR1 WSHSY and CDR2 SAAADI. This CDR3 contains 16 residues. The CDR3 loop is CASRPSGQHTTGELFF. In DNA form, the CDR3 reads TGCGCCAGCAGACCTTCGGGACAGCACACCACCGGGGAGCTGTTTTTT.

In its sample, this clone was seen once. V gene TRBV9 combines with J gene TRBJ1-4, with D possibly TRBD1 on 5 matching bases. V was pared by 0 bases and J by 7 bases, with 13 bases between. The CDR3 runs 15 residues. CDR1 is SGDLS, CDR2 YYNGEE, per germline. CDR3 bases: TGTGCCAGCAGCGTAGATGGGGGGAAGGGTGAAAAACTGTTTTTT. It encodes CASSVDGGKGEKLFF.